The source of this T cell receptor beta chain is a study of T-cell memory formation after mild COVID-19 (dated by TCRdb to 2020 to 2022). In the study overall: Most TCR sequence clusters were specific to one of the two donors. In a couple of donors, T-cell clones that expanded and contracted after mild COVID-19 were followed by sequencing TCRalpha and TCRbeta repertoires longitudinally. Two young, previously healthy adult volunteers made up the cohort, one male and one female. Study-wide findings and limitations: The study covered only two mild cases, and larger cohorts including severe cases with pre-infection samples were considered necessary. Contracting CD4+ clones were found mainly in CM and EM memory subsets, while CD8+ clones were enriched in EMRA. Some responding clones were detected in pre-infection memory, which suggested that pre-existing cross-reactive memory T cells had joined the SARS-CoV-2 response. Clones contracting from day 15 to 85 had balanced CD4/CD8 phenotypes, while a second wave expanding from day 15 to 37 was biased towards CD4+. SARS-CoV-2 specificity of the second-wave clones peaking on day 37 was not confirmed.

Comments on this clonotype: Its binding antigen is unknown. No quality values exist for individual bases; no much larger clone is one base distant.

Sequencing was carried out with an Illumina NovaSeq 6000. TCRalpha and TCRbeta cDNA libraries were constructed by 5'RACE with constant-segment primers, with sample barcodes and unique molecular identifiers being introduced. RNA was extracted from every sample with Trizol reagent. Amplification of the libraries took two PCR steps, and the second step added a second sample barcode plus Illumina TruSeq adapters. Libraries were sequenced on an Illumina NovaSeq with 2 x 150 bp paired-end reads. The original pipeline was this. With migec v1.2.7, reads were demultiplexed and then collapsed into UMI-guided consensus sequences. Using mixcr v2.1.11, the UMI consensuses were aligned to TRA and TRB V and J templates and assembled into clonotypes. Expanded or contracted clonotypes were those called significant by both edgeR and NoisET, with noise models trained on biological replicates. For edgeR calls, the thresholds were a false discovery rate-adjusted p below 0.01 and a log2 fold-change of 1. As an exploratory analysis of dynamics, max-normalized trajectories of the 1000 most abundant clonotypes were examined with PCA combined with hierarchical clustering. Separately sequenced CD4+ and CD8+ repertoires were used to assign the CD4 or CD8 phenotype of responding clones. TCRdb applied fastp at Q25 and MiXCR to the public reads, then kept only in-frame beta chains. One record per CDR3 amino acid sequence lists the most common genes and DNA. Clone size and V and J calls follow TCRdb, not the original study. The sample records a few hundred thousand distinct CDR3 sequences, under 20% of which are singletons. The ten top clones hold approximately 25% of the sample.

Ficoll-Paque density gradient centrifugation was used to isolate PBMCs. According to the germline V gene, CDR1 reads SGDLS and CDR2 reads YYNGEE. The CDR3 runs 14 amino acids, cysteine and phenylalanine included. CDR3 DNA only is kept here, 42 bases in frame from base 1. V has 1 base trimmed and J has 10 bases trimmed; junction bases matching no gene number 7. Here the chain combines TRBV9 and TRBJ2-1, with 8 central nucleotides matching TRBD2. The sample taken for sequencing was PBMCs or a T cell subset sorted from them (not recorded which). The sequence derives from a man younger than 35 who had mild COVID-19 (a few samples of this study predate the infection). The sample titles of this study are shuffled in the database, so cell type and time point are left out; the donor was told from shared clones. This receptor has the CDR3 CASSVIAGFGEQFF. The nucleotide sequence reads as follows: TGTGCCAGCAGCGTAATAGCGGGGTTCGGCGAGCAGTTCTTC.